The 28 T cell receptor beta chains presented below share a single source sample, sequenced in a study of CD8 T cells in ankylosing spondylitis. Study-wide findings and caveats: The study identified a TCR beta motif of several highly homologous variants that appeared characteristic of ankylosing spondylitis blood.

One entry per CDR3 protein, called by TCRdb with MiXCR from the 5' RACE reads. The table lists roughly 490,000 distinct CDR3 sequences, approximately 5% of them singletons. These receptors' targets are unknown. The material sequenced was blood, either unsorted or a sorted T cell fraction (not recorded which). These receptors came from a male donor with ankylosing spondylitis.

V usage is TRBV9 and J usage is TRBJ2-6; D is unresolved. Germline V lookup: CDR1 SGDLS, CDR2 YYNGEE. The CDR3 length is 15 residues. Trimming stripped 3 bases from V and 2 bases from J, with 9 bases between. Here the CDR3 reads CASSAPTTGANVLTF. In nucleotides, the CDR3 is TGTGCCAGCAGCGCTCCGACAACTGGGGCCAACGTCCTGACTTTC.

This clonotype was recorded a few times. CDR3 nucleotides: TGTGCCATCAGTGTGGGAGCTGAAGCTTTCTTT. The encoded protein is CAISVGAEAFF. The chain joins TRBV10-3 to TRBJ1-1, with D uncertain. V was clipped by 4 bases and J by 6 bases, with 6 bases between them. Looked up from germline, CDR1 is ENHRY and CDR2 is SYGVKD. This CDR3 has 11 amino acids.

The rearrangement links TRBV7-2 to TRBJ1-2; tentatively, D is TRBD1 (5 bases). The V and J ends lost 1 base and 4 bases respectively, with 10 bases between them. The CDR3 loop spans 14 amino acids. The germline gives CDR1 SGHTA, CDR2 FQGNSA. CDR3 region: CASSLVQGPYGYTF. CDR3 coding DNA: TGTGCCAGCAGCTTAGTTCAGGGACCCTATGGCTACACCTTC.

This clonotype was found many times. The CDR3 loop reads CASSLRDWNTEAFF. CDR3 coding DNA: TGTGCCAGCAGCCTCCGGGACTGGAACACTGAAGCTTTCTTT. The V call is TRBV9, the J call TRBJ1-1; a possible D gene is TRBD1 (5 bases). CDR1 and CDR2 (germline): SGDLS, YYNGEE. The CDR3 extends over 14 amino acids. Trimming removed 4 bases from V and 1 base from J, with 11 bases in between.

This clonotype was picked up a small number of times. The rearrangement links TRBV6-2 or TRBV6-3 to TRBJ2-1, with D maybe TRBD2 (5 bases). The CDR3 spans 14 residues. Trimming removed 1 base at V and 4 bases at J, with 8 bases between. Germline V lookup: CDR1 MNHEY, CDR2 SVGEGT. The DNA for the CDR3 is TGTGCCAGCAGTTACTACGGGGATTACAATGAGCAGTTCTTC. Translated: CASSYYGDYNEQFF.

This clonotype was found many times. The chain employs TRBV20-1 and TRBJ1-5; TRBD1 aligns across 7 bases. CDR1 DFQATT and CDR2 SNEGSKA come from the germline V gene (reference sequence). There are 15 residues in the CDR3. J gave up 5 bases and V 0 bases, and 7 bases lay outside the gene matches. CDR3 protein: CSARDIGTVYQPQHF. CDR3 sequence (DNA): TGCAGTGCTAGAGATATCGGGACAGTTTATCAGCCCCAGCATTTT.

This clonotype was observed at least ten times. The rearrangement links TRBV12-3 or TRBV12-4 to TRBJ2-7; D gene ambiguous. V dropped 2 bases and J dropped 6 bases, with 8 bases sitting between them. This CDR3 region has 12 residues. CDR3 in amino acids: CASSLISTEQYF. The CDR3 nucleotides read TGTGCCAGCAGTTTAATCTCCACCGAGCAGTACTTC.

The chain links TRBV20-1 to TRBJ2-1; TRBD2 might be the D (6 bases). V lost 1 base to trimming and J lost 6 bases, with 10 bases between them. CDR3 length: 13 residues. The germline V gene encodes CDR1 DFQATT and CDR2 SNEGSKA (reference sequence). DNA of the CDR3: TGCAGTGCTAGAGGAGGCGGGGTCAATGAGCAGTTCTTC. Translation: CSARGGGVNEQFF.

This clonotype came up many times. The chain links TRBV20-1 to TRBJ2-6; D is ambiguous. The CDR3 is 14 amino acids. The V gene lost 2 bases and the J gene lost 1 base, with 6 bases spanning the gap. Looked up from germline, CDR1 is DFQATT and CDR2 is SNEGSKA (reference sequence). This CDR3 is CSARKRSGANVLTF. DNA for the CDR3: TGCAGTGCTAGAAAGAGGTCTGGGGCCAACGTCCTGACTTTC.

This clonotype came up many times. Here the CDR3 DNA reads TGCAGTGCACCCCGCGGCCCCGGAGGACTCTCTGGAAACACCATATATTTT. Its translation is CSAPRGPGGLSGNTIYF. The genes are TRBV20-1 and TRBJ1-3; D unclear. Germline-derived CDR1 and CDR2 are DFQATT and SNEGSKA (reference sequence). This CDR3 region has 17 residues. V lost 6 bases and J lost 0, with 21 bases in between.

This clonotype has a count of ten or more. The rearrangement links TRBV20-1 to TRBJ2-1, with D uncertain. The germline CDR1 and CDR2 sequences are DFQATT and SNEGSKA (reference sequence). The CDR3 length is 14 residues. Trimming stripped 2 bases from V and 10 bases from J, with 18 bases between. CDR3 DNA sequence: TGCAGTGCTAGATCGAGAGGATCCTTCAGGGAGCAGTTCTTC. Protein product: CSARSRGSFREQFF.

This clonotype was seen ten or more times. The CDR3 bases are TGTGCCATCAGTGAGTCGAGGACGGTTAGCTATGGCTACACCTTC. It encodes CAISESRTVSYGYTF. This chain joins TRBV10-3 and TRBJ1-2; D remains ambiguous. CDR3 length equals 15 residues. Germline lookup yields CDR1 ENHRY and CDR2 SYGVKD. Trimming stripped 0 bases from V and 4 bases from J, with 12 bases between.

Many counts were recorded for this clonotype. The chain is built from TRBV7-8 and TRBJ1-6; 9 bases agree with TRBD1. CDR3 length: 15 amino acids. Germline values: CDR1 SGHVS, CDR2 FQNEAQ. V was pared by 4 bases and J by 7 bases, with 5 bases of the junction left unmatched. CDR3 coding DNA: TGTGCCAGCAGCTGGTCAGGACAGGGGAATTCACCCCTCCACTTT. Amino acid sequence: CASSWSGQGNSPLHF.

This clonotype has ten or more counts. The rearrangement joins TRBV7-9 to TRBJ1-4; D is undetermined. V dropped 4 bases and J dropped 6 bases, with 12 bases sitting between them. The CDR3 length is 14 residues. CDR1 is SEHNR, CDR2 FQNEAQ, per germline (reference sequence). The CDR3 region is CASSSIDWDEKLFF. The CDR3, as DNA: TGTGCCAGCAGCTCTATAGATTGGGATGAAAAACTGTTTTTT.

The table lists this clonotype with many counts. The chain links TRBV29-1 to TRBJ2-2, with 9 bases fitting TRBD1. Germline values: CDR1 SQVTM, CDR2 ANQGSEA. V lost 5 bases and J lost 6; bases outside the gene matches: 4. This CDR3 region has 13 residues. The CDR3 DNA follows: TGCAGCGTTAAACAGGGGGCACCCGGGGAGCTGTTTTTT. The encoded protein is CSVKQGAPGELFF.

This clonotype was seen at least ten times. This chain joins TRBV20-1 and TRBJ1-2, with unresolved D. V shed 0 bases and J shed 5 bases, with 13 bases lying between them. The CDR3 is 14 amino acids. Germline loops: CDR1 DFQATT, CDR2 SNEGSKA (reference sequence). The CDR3 loop reads CSARESVRFYGYTF. The CDR3 bases are TGCAGTGCTAGAGAGTCAGTAAGGTTTTATGGCTACACCTTC.

At least ten counts were recorded for this clonotype. This chain links TRBV11-2 with TRBJ2-5; 11 bases line up with TRBD2. Germline V gene lookup returns CDR1 SGHAT and CDR2 FQNNGV. This CDR3 has 18 amino acids. V lost 4 bases and J lost 5; bases outside the gene matches: 15. CDR3 sequence (DNA): TGTGCCAGCAGCTCCCAACTCTTAGCGGGAGGGTTGGAGGAGACCCAGTACTTC. Protein product: CASSSQLLAGGLEETQYF. The variable domain in full, with the rest retrieved from reference TRBV11-2 and TRBJ2-5, is EAGVAQSPRYKIIEKRQSVAFWCNPISGHATLYWYQQILGQGPKLLIQFQNNGVVDDSQLPKDRFSAERLKGVDSTLKIQPAKLEDSAVYLCASSSQLLAGGLEETQYFGPGTRLLVL.

This clonotype was detected many times. The V call is TRBV25-1, the J call TRBJ1-1; D not certain. V was trimmed by 0 bases and J by 0 bases, leaving 8 bases between them. The CDR3 has 15 residues. Germline V gene sequence: CDR1 MGHDK, CDR2 SYGVNS. The CDR3 sequence: CASSEYSTMNTEAFF. In DNA, the CDR3 is TGTGCCAGCAGTGAATATTCGACGATGAACACTGAAGCTTTCTTT.

This clonotype was recorded at least ten times. This rearrangement joins TRBV6-1 to TRBJ2-7; the D gene could be TRBD1 or TRBD2 (5 bases each). The CDR3 runs 15 residues. V was trimmed by 6 bases and J by 4 bases, leaving 19 bases between them. The germline gives CDR1 MNHNS, CDR2 SASEGT. In nucleotides, the CDR3 is TGTGCCAGCAGCACAGGACTGGTGAGGGGTTACGAGCAGTACTTC. Translated: CASSTGLVRGYEQYF.

This clonotype was seen many times. The chain couples TRBV5-6 to TRBJ1-6, with D uncertain. The CDR3 runs to 13 residues. Germline V lookup: CDR1 SGHDT, CDR2 YYEEEE. V was trimmed by 1 base and J by 9 bases, leaving 8 bases between them. CDR3 residues: CASSLLPSSPLHF. As DNA, the CDR3 is TGTGCCAGCAGCTTGTTACCCTCTTCACCCCTCCACTTT. Using reference TRBV5-6 and TRBJ1-6 for the parts outside the CDR3, the full variable domain is DAGVTQSPTHLIKTRGQQVTLRCSPKSGHDTVSWYQQALGQGPQFIFQYYEEEERQRGNFPDRFSGHQFPNYSSELNVNALLLGDSALYLCASSLLPSSPLHFGNGTRLTVT.

There are many counts of this clonotype. V gene TRBV28 combines with J gene TRBJ1-1; D perhaps matches TRBD1 (5 bases). Trimming shortened V by 5 bases and J by 4 bases, and 14 bases separated the two germline ends. Germline CDR1 reads MDHEN; CDR2 reads SYDVKM. The CDR3 has 14 amino acids. In DNA form, the CDR3 reads TGTGCCAGCAGTCCCGCCGGGGGGTCCACTGAAGCTTTCTTT. It specifies CASSPAGGSTEAFF.

By share, this clonotype counts as medium-sized (0.01 to 0.1%). The chain uses TRBV11-2 and TRBJ1-2, with 8 nucleotides matching TRBD1. The germline V gene has CDR1 SGHAT and CDR2 FQNNGV. The CDR3 consists of 15 residues. Trimming took 0 bases from V and 6 from J; bases not matched to a gene: 6. The CDR3 here is CASSLDRAGGHGYTF. The CDR3 nucleotides read TGTGCCAGCAGCTTAGATCGGGCAGGGGGCCATGGCTACACCTTC.

This clonotype occurred many times. The chain has TRBV10-2 and TRBJ2-5; TRBD2 agrees at 8 bases. The CDR3 totals 16 residues. Trimming took 5 bases from V and 7 from J; bases not matched to a gene: 15. The V gene's germline CDR1 is WSHSY and CDR2 SAAADI. The CDR3 DNA reads as TGCGCCAGCAGTCCTACCCCGGGACTAGGAATCGGGACCCAGTACTTC. This encodes CASSPTPGLGIGTQYF.

This clonotype has ten or more counts. The chain joins TRBV6-5 to TRBJ2-2, with D unresolved. V gave up 2 bases and J gave up 3 bases, with 10 bases separating them. CDR1 is MNHEY, CDR2 SVGAGI, per germline. This CDR3 spans 15 amino acids. This CDR3 reads CASSYLNRYTGELFF. The CDR3 DNA sequence: TGTGCCAGCAGTTACCTCAATCGATACACCGGGGAGCTGTTTTTT.

This clonotype was detected ten times or more. The V gene is TRBV7-6, the J gene TRBJ2-2, with a tentative D call TRBD1 (6 bases). V gave up 1 base and J gave up 4 bases, with 10 bases separating them. The CDR3 is 15 residues long. The germline V gene encodes CDR1 SGHVS and CDR2 FNYEAQ. The DNA for the CDR3 is TGTGCCAGCAGCTTAGTGGCCAGGGGCACCGGGGAGCTGTTTTTT. This encodes CASSLVARGTGELFF.

This clonotype was observed many times. The rearrangement links TRBV20-1 to TRBJ1-4; 8 nucleotides match TRBD1. V was pared by 6 bases and J by 6 bases, with 6 bases of the junction left unmatched. The CDR3 length is 13 residues. Germline V lookup: CDR1 DFQATT, CDR2 SNEGSKA (reference sequence). CDR3 amino acids: CSATQGADEKLFF. The CDR3, as DNA: TGCAGTGCCACGCAGGGGGCCGATGAAAAACTGTTTTTT.

The V gene is TRBV7-2, the J gene TRBJ2-7; 7 bases agree with TRBD1. The V and J ends lost 5 bases and 6 bases, in that order; junction bases with no gene match: 10. This CDR3 is built from 14 residues. CDR1 is SGHTA and CDR2 is FQGNSA in the germline V gene. CDR3 in DNA: TGTGCCAGCAGCCCCCCTCCGAGACAGGGCGAGCAGTACTTC. Protein sequence: CASSPPPRQGEQYF.

The V call is TRBV7-8, the J call TRBJ2-5; the match to TRBD2 covers 9 bases. CDR3 length: 14 residues. V shed 5 bases, J shed 5 bases, and the junction held 6 bases outside the gene matches. Looked up from germline, CDR1 is SGHVS and CDR2 is FQNEAQ. CDR3 region: CASSTWTSAETQYF. CDR3 in DNA: TGTGCCAGCAGCACTTGGACTAGCGCGGAGACCCAGTACTTC.